This entry is about one T cell receptor (beta chain). This clone was seen a handful of times. Which antigen it targets is not known. No much larger clonotype is one base removed from it; base qualities were not supplied. The CDR3 regions of human TCRbeta chains were subjected to immunosequencing. The published analysis was carried out like this. Repertoire TCRs were checked for matches against a reference library of SARS-CoV-2-specific TCRs that had been generated using the MIRA antigen-specificity platform. Breadth was defined as the fraction of unique TCRs that were SARS-CoV-2-associated, and depth was defined as the fraction of total T cells that were SARS-CoV-2-associated. Using the MIRA data, each spike-specific TCR was assigned both to the spike region to which the TCR was reactive and to a CD4 or CD8 class. Log10-transformed breadth and depth values were compared by one-way ANOVA with Sidak's multiple comparisons tests. TCRdb took over this immuneACCESS table, retaining in-frame rearrangements with V and J assigned. Such tables are incomplete; in checked studies, under half of the missing clones stem from an unresolved V gene, and the remainder is unexplained. V, J and clone size derive from that table, while D and trimming were established from the DNA sequence. This sample comprises roughly 120,000 clones, 85% to 90% of them detected only once. Together, the top ten hold 7.1% of the sample.

This sample's time point label indicates: about 28 days (+/-7) after the second vaccine dose. Because spike-specific TCR depth and breadth did not differ between the two schedules, AZD1222 recipients who got a second dose at roughly 4 weeks were pooled with those who got a second dose at roughly 12 weeks. Vaccinee samples were obtained from the UK trials COV001 and COV002, which included a single-blind randomized controlled phase 2/3 trial of AZD1222 (ChAdOx1 nCoV-19) in healthy adults. For TCRbeta chain sequencing, PBMC samples from trial participants were taken at day 0 and at day 28 after the second dose. The sample belongs to a study of T cell responses to AZD1222 COVID-19 vaccine (dated by TCRdb to about 2021). For the study in its entirety: A total of 233 trial participants underwent TCR sequencing, of whom 200 to 220 received two doses of AZD1222 and roughly 25 received two doses of the MenACWY control vaccine. Trial participants were enrolled into age subgroups of 18-55, 56-69 and 70-plus years, which contained about 150, 28 and 57 TCR-sequenced participants, respectively.

Points the paper makes about the study in general: Epitopes outside the regions mutated in the B.1.351 and B.1.1.7 variants were reportedly recognized by nearly half of the unique spike-specific TCRs. Conclusions about previously exposed vaccinees are limited, since just five to seven AZD1222 recipients were seropositive for SARS-CoV-2 at baseline. After two AZD1222 doses, both the breadth and the depth of spike-specific TCRs were significantly higher than at day 0 and than in MenACWY recipients. Because no day 14 peak-response samples were available, the repertoires could be characterized only after the peak T cell response. The 56-69-year group was small, and its depth increase did not reach significance, likely because of low power. The vaccine-associated CD4 TCRs covered the entire spike protein, and the dominant responses fell in regions 160-218 and 743-854. Participants were mostly white British, with more females than males. The authors suggested clonal diversity may have been underestimated.

Counted from cysteine to phenylalanine, this CDR3 has 17 amino acids. Only the CDR3 part of the read is kept: 51 bases, read in frame from the first base. Trimming takes 0 bases from V and 4 bases from J, and the germline ends sit 15 bases apart. CDR1 LGHDT and CDR2 YNNKEL were looked up in the germline V gene (reference sequence). The receptor chain draws on TRBV3-1 (or the pseudogene TRBV3-2) and TRBJ2-2; a tentative D call is TRBD1 (6 bases match). The starting material was peripheral blood, obtained 28 days after the second AZD1222 dose. The source is an adult who received the AZD1222 COVID-19 vaccine. DNA sequence: TGTGCCAGCAGCCAAGACGGGTTCTTAGGGGGCACCGGGGAGCTGTTTTTT. It codes for CASSQDGFLGGTGELFF.